This T cell receptor (beta chain) derives from a study of response to subunit inactivated influenza vaccine (dated by TCRdb to between 2018 and 2020). Describing the broader study: The study used deep quantitative T cell receptor repertoire profiling to track responses to a trivalent subunit inactivated influenza vaccine. Summary of the overall study and its limitations: According to the authors, only a limited number of new T cells may be recruited by each seasonal influenza vaccination.

The CDR3 holds 15 amino acids from the cysteine to the phenylalanine. Of all the DNA, just the CDR3 is kept, 45 bases in frame from base 1. CDR1 and CDR2, looked up from the germline V gene, are MDHEN and SYDVKM. For this chain, trimming is 6 bases at the V end and 1 base at the J end, and the number of junction bases without a gene match is 5. The library relied on RT-PCR. TCRdb names Illumina HiSeq 2500 as the instrument used. Through fastp at Q25 and MiXCR, TCRdb rebuilt clones from the public reads, retaining in-frame beta chains. Each record represents a unique CDR3 protein, reported with the most common genes and DNA among its rows. The sample profile shows about 540,000 distinct CDR3 sequences; around a quarter of them were found once. Of the sample, approximately 3% is held by the ten largest clones. This clonotype was observed a handful of times. Its antigen is still unknown. It has no much larger one-base neighbor in the sample; base qualities were not kept.

These data are also associated with another study on T cells expressing NK-cell markers. As described in the second report: TCR beta cDNA libraries were made by 5'RACE template switching that added a universal primer site and unique molecular identifiers. Under 10 donors provided sorted CD3+CD56+NKG2C+, CD3+CD56+NKG2C- and CD3+CD56-NKG2C+ T-cell subsets, whose TCR beta-chain repertoires were profiled. Of the eight sequenced donors, seven were found to be HCMV-seropositive and one was found to be HCMV-seronegative. In several experiments an anti-gammadeltaTCR antibody was added to restrict sorting to alphabetaTCR-expressing T cells. For roughly 6 donors, the dominant CD3+CD56+NKG2C+ clonotypes were among the top 10 CD8+ clonotypes and accounted for roughly 1.0-8% of CD8+ T cells. Those dominant clonotypes were again the most abundant among CD3+CD56-NKG2C+ cells in a handful of donors, at 28.3-60.1%. It remained unclear whether the expanded NKG2C-expressing T cell clones were specific for HCMV antigens. The study sequenced eight donors, all healthy volunteers chosen at random: three men and five women. HCMV serostatus was determined by detecting HCMV-specific IgG in serum with a commercial ELISA kit. Ficoll density gradient centrifugation was used to isolate peripheral blood mononuclear cells from blood. CD4+ and CD8+ T cells were isolated from PBMC by magnetic immunoseparation with Miltenyi isolation kits. cDNA synthesis was primed from the TCR beta constant segment and was followed by two successive PCR amplification steps. Libraries were sequenced as 2 x 150 bp reads on Illumina HiSeq 2000/2500, MiSeq or NextSeq. Reads were demultiplexed and grouped by UMI with MIGEC, and clonotypes were assembled and quantified with MiTCR. To remove erroneous sequences, TCR cDNA sequences were retained only when supported by two or more reads. The tcR package was used for downstream repertoire analysis, with clonotypes matched between fractions based on CDR3 nucleotide sequence plus V segment. VDJmatch was used to annotate antigen specificity against VDJdb, with one amino acid substitution in CDR3 allowed.

This sample comprised CD4+ T cells sorted from PBMCs, obtained roughly 12 days after vaccination. The receptor chain draws on TRBV28 and TRBJ2-2; 7 central bases correspond to TRBD2. The clonotype was recovered from a man in his forties or fifties who received an inactivated influenza vaccine. Donor details come from another sample of the same person, matched by shared clones. CDR3 loop: CASRYGLVNTGELFF. The DNA sequence follows: TGTGCCAGCAGATATGGACTAGTGAACACCGGGGAGCTGTTTTTT. The variable domain in full, with residues beyond the CDR3 obtained from the reference TRBV28 and TRBJ2-2 genes, is DVKVTQSSRYLVKRTGEKVFLECVQDMDHENMFWYRQDPGLGLRLIYFSYDVKMKEKGDIPEGYSVSREKKERFSLILESASTNQTSMYLCASRYGLVNTGELFFGEGSRLTVL.